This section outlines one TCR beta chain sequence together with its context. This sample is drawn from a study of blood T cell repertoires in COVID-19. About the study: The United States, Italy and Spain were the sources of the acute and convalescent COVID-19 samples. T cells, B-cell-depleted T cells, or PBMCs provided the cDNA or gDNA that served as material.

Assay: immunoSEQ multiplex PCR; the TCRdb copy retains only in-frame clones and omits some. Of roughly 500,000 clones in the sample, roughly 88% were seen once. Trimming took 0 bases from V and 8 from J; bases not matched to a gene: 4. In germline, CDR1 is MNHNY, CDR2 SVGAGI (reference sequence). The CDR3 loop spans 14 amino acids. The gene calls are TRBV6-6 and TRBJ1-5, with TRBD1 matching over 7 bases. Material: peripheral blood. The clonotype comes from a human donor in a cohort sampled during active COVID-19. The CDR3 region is CASSYSRQGEPQHF. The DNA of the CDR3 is TGTGCCAGCAGTTACTCGAGACAGGGAGAGCCCCAGCATTTT.